This T cell receptor (beta chain) was retrieved from a study of beta chain features in type 1 diabetes. For the study at large: On cell yields, gender and age, patients and healthy donors were similar. Study results and limitations: TCRB repertoires of naive, central memory and Treg cells appeared more similar among patients than among healthy donors. Type 1 diabetes patients had moderately but significantly shorter TCRB CDR3s in all four CD4+ subsets. Insertion counts at VDJ junctions were lower in type 1 diabetes patients, who also showed more deletions there.

Expressed TCRB transcripts were sequenced because the entire RNA isolate underwent reverse transcription. Here immunoSEQ multiplex PCR was the method, and the copy in TCRdb shows in-frame clones only, minus some. The sample includes approximately 240,000 clones, 15% to 20% of them seen just once. Comment on this clone: No antigen is known for it.

This CDR3 region has 16 residues. The V gene end was trimmed by 5 bases and the J gene end by 3 bases; junction bases not matched to a gene: 9. The germline V gene encodes CDR1 MNHEY and CDR2 SMNVEV (reference sequence). This chain connects TRBV27 to TRBJ2-5; 10 bases match TRBD1. The sequence was obtained from a man between 25 and 39 years old with type 1 diabetes. Sequenced material: naive CD4+ T cells from blood. The CDR3 DNA is TGTGCCAGCAGTGCTAGACAGGGGGCTAGAGAAGAGACCCAGTACTTC. Translated, it gives CASSARQGAREETQYF.